The 30 T cell receptor beta chains in this list originate from one sample, sequenced in a study of OX40 agonist ivuxolimab in advanced cancers. Data came from immunoSEQ multiplex PCR; TCRdb stores just in-frame clones and leaves some out. In the table there are some 100,000 clones, under 95% of which are singletons. The specimen comprised CD4+ or CD8+ T cells sorted from blood, sampled in a trial of the OX40 agonist ivuxolimab. The receptors shown here come from an adult with an advanced solid tumor such as melanoma, head and neck, liver or kidney cancer.

This CDR3 is CASSFGMTYGYTF. CDR3 in DNA: TGTGCCAGCAGTTTCGGGATGACGTATGGCTACACCTTC. The chain has TRBV27 and TRBJ1-2; no clear D gene. Trimming took off 3 bases at V and 5 bases at J, with 10 bases between the two ends. The CDR3 is made up of 13 amino acids. Per germline, CDR1 MNHEY and CDR2 SMNVEV (reference sequence).

The chain couples TRBV11-2 to TRBJ2-7, with TRBD2 matching over 9 bases. Germline-derived CDR1 and CDR2 are SGHAT and FQNNGV. V shed 8 bases and J 1 base; nucleotides not matched to a gene: 15. The CDR3 consists of 17 residues. The CDR3 here is CASRLGVASGNSYEQYF. Here the CDR3 DNA reads TGTGCCAGCCGCCTCGGGGTGGCTAGCGGGAATTCCTACGAGCAGTACTTC.

The rearrangement uses TRBV4-1 and TRBJ1-2, with 9 bases matching TRBD1. V lost 0 bases, J lost 4 bases, and 3 bases stayed unmatched. This CDR3 is 15 amino acids long. Per the germline V gene, CDR1 is MGHRA and CDR2 is YSYEKL. CDR3 bases: TGCGCCAGCAGCCAAGAGGGGACAGGGACCTATGGCTACACCTTC. Translated: CASSQEGTGTYGYTF.

The genes are TRBV9 and TRBJ2-1; possibly TRBD1 or TRBD2 for D (5 bases each). CDR3 size: 15 residues. Per germline, CDR1 SGDLS and CDR2 YYNGEE. The ends were cut back, 0 bases at V and 3 bases at J, with 10 bases in the middle. Written as DNA, the CDR3 is TGTGCCAGCAGCGTAGCTTGGGACGGCTACAATGAGCAGTTCTTC. It codes for CASSVAWDGYNEQFF.

The rearrangement joins TRBV5-1 to TRBJ2-7; TRBD2 is a possible D gene (6 bases). The CDR3 contains 14 residues. CDR1 is SGHRS, CDR2 YFSETQ, per germline. Trimming removed 2 bases from V and 2 bases from J, with 11 bases in between. For the CDR3, the DNA is TGCGCCAGCAGCTTCCGGGACTCGACCTACGAGCAGTACTTC. It codes for CASSFRDSTYEQYF.

The count of this clone is one. The gene calls are TRBV10-3 and TRBJ2-1; 9 bases fit TRBD2. V shed 1 base, J shed 6 bases, and the junction held 4 bases outside the gene matches. The germline V gene encodes CDR1 ENHRY and CDR2 SYGVKD. There are 15 residues in the CDR3. CDR3 DNA sequence: TGTGCCATCAGTGAGTTGGCTAGCGGGGTCAATGAGCAGTTCTTC. Translated, it gives CAISELASGVNEQFF.

J is TRBJ2-7 and V is TRBV7-2; a possible D gene is TRBD1 (5 bases). Trimming pared 0 bases from V and 7 bases from J, leaving 13 bases between. The CDR3 runs to 14 residues. From germline, CDR1 is SGHTA and CDR2 FQGNSA. The CDR3 nucleotides are TGTGCCAGCAGCTTAGCGCCGGAACACAGGGAGCAGTACTTC. Translation gives CASSLAPEHREQYF.

For the CDR3, the DNA is TGCGCCAGCAGTCGAGAAAGGGACAGGGTGTCACCCCTCCACTTT. Its protein product is CASSRERDRVSPLHF. This chain joins TRBV4-1 and TRBJ1-6; 9 nucleotides match TRBD1. Germline CDR1 is MGHRA and CDR2 is YSYEKL. Germline trimming cut 6 bases from V and 10 bases from J; bases unmatched to any gene: 10. This CDR3 has 15 residues.

The J gene is TRBJ2-3, the V gene TRBV5-6, with 9 bases fitting TRBD1. CDR3 length: 14 residues. Germline V lookup: CDR1 SGHDT, CDR2 YYEEEE. V shed 3 bases and J 6 bases; nucleotides not matched to a gene: 5. The CDR3 coding sequence is TGTGCCAGCAGCTGGGGGACAGGGTCGGATACGCAGTATTTT. Amino acids: CASSWGTGSDTQYF. Based on the CDR3 plus reference TRBV5-6 and TRBJ2-3, the full variable domain is DAGVTQSPTHLIKTRGQQVTLRCSPKSGHDTVSWYQQALGQGPQFIFQYYEEEERQRGNFPDRFSGHQFPNYSSELNVNALLLGDSALYLCASSWGTGSDTQYFGPGTRLTVL.

The sample holds one count of this clone. The genes are TRBV11-2 and TRBJ1-1; 7 bases map to TRBD1. In germline, CDR1 is SGHAT, CDR2 FQNNGV. The CDR3 has 16 amino acids. Unmatched junction bases numbered 20, after V lost 7 bases and J lost 9 bases. The CDR3 reads CASTPNRGLESLKAFF. CDR3 nucleotide sequence: TGTGCCAGCACTCCGAACAGGGGTCTCGAATCACTGAAAGCTTTCTTT.

This clone has a handful of counts. J is TRBJ2-3 and V is TRBV10-1; no reliable D call. Trimming took 7 bases from V and 4 from J, leaving 3 bases between them. This CDR3 comprises 10 residues. The germline V gene has CDR1 WNHNN and CDR2 SYGVQD (reference sequence). The CDR3 DNA reads as TGCGCCAGCATGGCAGATACGCAGTATTTT. Protein product: CASMADTQYF.

The chain has TRBV6-5 and TRBJ2-3; 8 bases fit TRBD2. Looked up from germline, CDR1 is MNHEY and CDR2 is SVGAGI. J lost 0 bases, V lost 1 base, and 3 bases had no gene match. This CDR3 comprises 16 residues. Written as DNA, the CDR3 is TGTGCCAGCAGTTACTACCTAGCGGGTAGCACAGATACGCAGTATTTT. It specifies CASSYYLAGSTDTQYF.

This rearrangement joins TRBV7-8 to TRBJ2-2; D is possibly TRBD1 (6 bases). The CDR3 has 14 residues. V lost 1 base and J 8 bases, leaving 11 bases between the germline ends. Germline V gene lookup returns CDR1 SGHVS and CDR2 FQNEAQ. The DNA for the CDR3 is TGTGCCAGCAGCTTAGATTGGGGGCAAGGGGAGCTGTTTTTT. It encodes CASSLDWGQGELFF.

This clone showed up just once. The chain combines TRBV6-5 with TRBJ2-3; a possible D gene is TRBD1 (5 bases). Germline CDR1 and CDR2: MNHEY and SVGAGI. V was clipped by 2 bases and J by 2 bases, with 8 bases between them. This CDR3 has 14 residues. CDR3 protein: CASSYKTDTDTQYF. CDR3 sequence (DNA): TGTGCCAGCAGTTACAAGACAGACACAGATACGCAGTATTTT.

This rearrangement joins TRBV5-6 to TRBJ1-5; D remains unclear. There are 15 residues in the CDR3. The germline gives CDR1 SGHDT, CDR2 YYEEEE. The V gene lost 0 bases and the J gene lost 3 bases, with 10 bases spanning the gap. The chain's CDR3 is CASSLGGGNNQPQHF. In nucleotides, the CDR3 is TGTGCCAGCAGCTTGGGGGGAGGGAACAATCAGCCCCAGCATTTT.

This rearrangement joins TRBV19 to TRBJ1-3; possible D gene TRBD1, 6 bases. This CDR3 comprises 13 residues. Looked up from germline, CDR1 is LNHDA and CDR2 is SQIVND (reference sequence). Trimming left V 11 bases short and J 2 bases short, with 13 bases between. The CDR3: CAAGGGPGNTIYF. CDR3 DNA sequence: TGTGCCGCTGGGGGGGGCCCTGGAAACACCATATATTTT.

The rearrangement uses TRBV29-1 and TRBJ1-1; D is perhaps TRBD1 (6 bases). The CDR3 loop spans 14 amino acids. Germline V lookup: CDR1 SQVTM, CDR2 ANQGSEA. V lost 1 base, J lost 1 base, and 10 bases lay in between. CDR3 protein: CSVEGDRQNTEAFF. The CDR3 DNA reads TGCAGCGTTGAAGGCGACAGGCAGAACACTGAAGCTTTCTTT.

The chain has TRBV28 and TRBJ2-7; D is possibly TRBD1 (6 bases). The germline V gene has CDR1 MDHEN and CDR2 SYDVKM. The CDR3 has 12 residues. The V end lost 4 bases, the J end lost 3 bases, and 7 bases lay between the germline ends. This CDR3 is CASSWGRYEQYF. CDR3 coding DNA: TGTGCCAGCAGTTGGGGGCGCTACGAGCAGTACTTC.

CDR3: CASSAQGQGFSGNTIYF. CDR3 coding DNA: TGTGCCAGCAGCGCCCAGGGACAGGGTTTCTCTGGAAACACCATATATTTT. The rearrangement joins TRBV9 to TRBJ1-3, with 9 bases that match TRBD1. CDR3 length: 17 amino acids. The V segment lost 3 bases and the J segment 0 bases; nucleotides outside the gene matches: 7. Germline-derived CDR1 and CDR2 are SGDLS and YYNGEE.

The chain links TRBV5-4 to TRBJ2-7; a possible D gene is TRBD1 (5 bases). Germline CDR1 and CDR2: SGHNT and YYREEE (reference sequence). CDR3 length: 14 residues. Trimming removed 6 bases at V and 4 bases at J, with 17 bases between. The CDR3 coding sequence is TGTGCCAGCACCTCCTTCGAGACAGAATACGAGCAGTACTTC. Its translation is CASTSFETEYEQYF.

The chain recombines TRBV7-9 with TRBJ2-7; D possibly corresponds to TRBD2 (5 bases). V was clipped by 1 base and J by 3 bases, with 13 bases between them. The length of the CDR3 is 15 residues. Germline values: CDR1 SEHNR, CDR2 FQNEAQ (reference sequence). The CDR3 nucleotides read TGTGCCAGCAGCTTAGACGACACTAGAGGCTACGAGCAGTACTTC. Residues: CASSLDDTRGYEQYF.

The chain uses TRBV15 and TRBJ1-5, with a tentative D call TRBD1 (5 bases). CDR1 is LNHNV and CDR2 is YYDKDF in the germline V gene (reference sequence). There are 15 residues in the CDR3. V was shortened by 0 bases and J by 3 bases, with 9 bases between the two germline ends. The CDR3 is CATSRDKGNNQPQHF. CDR3 DNA sequence: TGTGCCACCAGCAGAGATAAGGGGAACAATCAGCCCCAGCATTTT.

This clone was recorded only once. This rearrangement joins TRBV19 to TRBJ1-1; D not resolved. CDR1 and CDR2 (germline): LNHDA, SQIVND (reference sequence). V shed 2 bases and J shed 7 bases, with 8 bases lying between them. There are 12 residues in the CDR3. CDR3 sequence reads: CASSIRRSEAFF. CDR3 in DNA: TGTGCCAGTAGTATAAGACGGAGTGAAGCTTTCTTT.

CDR3 sequence (DNA): TGCGCCAGCAGCCAAGAAGATGGTAGTACTTCACCCCTCCACTTT. Translating it yields CASSQEDGSTSPLHF. This chain joins TRBV4-3 and TRBJ1-6; no firm D call. Looked up from germline, CDR1 is LGHNA and CDR2 is YSLEER. The CDR3 totals 15 residues. The V and J ends lost 0 bases and 9 bases respectively, with 12 bases between them.

The chain uses TRBV20-1 and TRBJ2-7; D remains ambiguous. This CDR3 region has 11 residues. The germline V gene has CDR1 DFQATT and CDR2 SNEGSKA (reference sequence). The V end lost 1 base, the J end lost 6 bases, and 7 bases lay between the germline ends. CDR3 DNA: TGCAGTGCTAGAGTAGGACGCGAGCAGTACTTC. This codes for CSARVGREQYF.

The chain uses TRBV27 and TRBJ1-2; TRBD1 might be the D (6 bases). The CDR3 length is 17 residues. In germline, CDR1 is MNHEY, CDR2 SMNVEV (reference sequence). V lost 0 bases to trimming and J lost 2 bases, with 16 bases between them. The CDR3 spells CASSLSYMGGANYGYTF. The CDR3 region has the DNA TGTGCCAGCAGTTTATCTTATATGGGGGGCGCGAACTATGGCTACACCTTC.

The chain links TRBV7-8 to TRBJ2-1; no firm D call. Per germline, CDR1 SGHVS and CDR2 FQNEAQ. Between the trimmed V and J ends, which lost 3 bases and 0 bases, there was a span of 12 bases. The CDR3 loop spans 16 amino acids. DNA of the CDR3: TGTGCCAGCAGCTTGACGGCACTGATCTCCTACAATGAGCAGTTCTTC. It yields the protein CASSLTALISYNEQFF. Full variable domain (outside the CDR3, taken from reference TRBV7-8 and TRBJ2-1): GAGVSQSPRYKVAKRGQDVALRCDPISGHVSLFWYQQALGQGPEFLTYFQNEAQLDKSGLPSDRFFAERPEGSVSTLKIQRTQQEDSAVYLCASSLTALISYNEQFFGPGTRLTVL.

This chain connects TRBV5-4 to TRBJ2-7, with unresolved D. Germline V gene lookup returns CDR1 SGHNT and CDR2 YYREEE (reference sequence). V lost 3 bases and J lost 1, with 8 bases in between. The CDR3 totals 13 residues. CDR3 loop: CASSSTHSYEQYF. CDR3 sequence (DNA): TGTGCCAGCAGCTCAACGCATTCCTACGAGCAGTACTTC.

The genes are TRBV15 and TRBJ2-1; D may correspond to TRBD1 or TRBD2 (6 bases each). In germline, CDR1 is LNHNV, CDR2 YYDKDF (reference sequence). The CDR3 covers 12 residues. The germline V and J ends were trimmed by 9 bases and 10 bases, with 16 bases remaining between them. CDR3 DNA: TGTGCCACGGAGGGGGAGGACGAGGAGCAGTTCTTC. Its translation is CATEGEDEEQFF. Full variable domain (rest looked up from reference TRBV15 and TRBJ2-1): DAMVIQNPRYQVTQFGKPVTLSCSQTLNHNVMYWYQQKSSQAPKLLFHYYDKDFNNEADTPDNFQSRRPNTSFCFLDIRSPGLGDTAMYLCATEGEDEEQFFGPGTRLTVL.

The gene calls are TRBV14 and TRBJ2-1, with 9 nucleotides matching TRBD1. J lost 2 bases, V lost 6 bases, and 5 bases had no gene match. CDR3 length equals 15 residues. CDR1 is SGHDN and CDR2 is FVKESK in the germline V gene. The CDR3 protein is CASRWGTGTYNEQFF. The CDR3 DNA is TGTGCCAGCAGGTGGGGGACAGGGACCTACAATGAGCAGTTCTTC.